This TCR beta chain was observed in a study of OX40 agonist ivuxolimab in advanced cancers. Whole-study findings and limits: At doses 0.1 to 3.0 mg/kg, CD4+ and CD8+ clones expanded. Undetermined was the antigen specificity of the expanded peripheral T cells.

This CDR3 is 14 amino acids long. The germline gives CDR1 SEHNR, CDR2 FQNEAQ (reference sequence). The protocol was immunoSEQ multiplex PCR, while the TCRdb copy is restricted to in-frame clones and leaves out a portion. The repertoire consists of about 69,000 clones, with 80% to 95% occurring once and the leading ten covering about 5.5%. Turning to this clone: Its antigen is not identified. At one end, the junction sequence differs from germline, possibly due to a read error.

The sample in question was CD4+ or CD8+ T cells sorted from blood, obtained in a trial of the OX40 agonist ivuxolimab. The sequence was collected from an adult with an advanced solid tumor such as melanoma, head and neck, liver or kidney cancer. The chain carries TRBV7-9 and TRBJ1-5, with 9 nucleotides matching TRBD1. The CDR3 region has the DNA TGTGCCGGCAGCTTAGGGACAGGGTTAAAGCCCCAGCATTTT. Translation: CAGSLGTGLKPQHF.